This is a list of T cell receptor beta chains from one sample in a study of shared clonotypes between healthy human individuals. Profiled with immunoSEQ multiplex PCR; TCRdb holds only in-frame clones, not every one. The table shows 950,000 to 1,200,000 clones, with 60% to 85% occurring only once. The material sequenced was memory CD4+ T cells from PBMCs. These receptors all come from a young man in good health. Some clones in this sample may be carry-over from other donors' samples. Each CDR3 is given with its conserved first and last residue. Each record gives: clone size, V gene, D gene, J gene, CDR3 DNA, CDR3 protein. The D gene is left open where the match is weak. Where a row states a size, it is once, few, many or the class of an expanded clone; other rows omit it.

clone_size: -; v_call: TRBV5-1; d_call: -; j_call: TRBJ2-7; cdr3_nt: TGCGCCAGCAGCTTCTCCGGGACGGTCTACGAGCAGTACTTC; cdr3_aa: CASSFSGTVYEQYF
clone_size: -; v_call: TRBV5-1; d_call: TRBD1; j_call: TRBJ2-7; cdr3_nt: TGCGCCAGCAGCTCGGCCGGGACAGCGACCTACGAGCAGTACTTC; cdr3_aa: CASSSAGTATYEQYF
clone_size: once; v_call: TRBV5-1; d_call: TRBD2; j_call: TRBJ2-7; cdr3_nt: TGCGCCAGCGCCCCAAGCGGGAGGGGGTCCGCCTACGAGCAGTACTTC; cdr3_aa: CASAPSGRGSAYEQYF
clone_size: few; v_call: TRBV29-1; d_call: -; j_call: TRBJ2-1; cdr3_nt: TGCAGCGTCCAAACCTCGGATGAGCAGTTCTTC; cdr3_aa: CSVQTSDEQFF
clone_size: -; v_call: TRBV20-1; d_call: -; j_call: TRBJ2-7; cdr3_nt: TGCAGTGCTGGCTCTATCTACTTC; cdr3_aa: CSAGSIYF
clone_size: -; v_call: TRBV14; d_call: TRBD1; j_call: TRBJ2-6; cdr3_nt: TGTGCCAGCAGCCTTTCACAGGGGATAAAGCCGCCTGGGGCCAACGTCCTGACTTTC; cdr3_aa: CASSLSQGIKPPGANVLTF
clone_size: -; v_call: TRBV6-6; d_call: TRBD1; j_call: TRBJ2-5; cdr3_nt: TGTGCCAGCAGTTACTCGTTCTTGGGACAGCCCCACTTC; cdr3_aa: CASSYSFLGQPHF
clone_size: -; v_call: TRBV7-7; d_call: TRBD2; j_call: TRBJ2-5; cdr3_nt: TGTGCCAGCAGCTTAGGCGGGAGGCCCCACCAAGAGACCCAGTACTTC; cdr3_aa: CASSLGGRPHQETQYF
clone_size: -; v_call: TRBV5-1; d_call: TRBD1; j_call: TRBJ1-1; cdr3_nt: TGCGCCAGCAGCCTACGACAGGGGGCTGTTGAAGCTTTCTTT; cdr3_aa: CASSLRQGAVEAFF
clone_size: -; v_call: TRBV11-3; d_call: TRBD2; j_call: TRBJ2-2; cdr3_nt: TGTGCCAGCAGCTCTTATAGCGGGCCGAACACCGGGGAGCTGTTTTTT; cdr3_aa: CASSSYSGPNTGELFF
clone_size: -; v_call: TRBV28; d_call: TRBD2; j_call: TRBJ2-1; cdr3_nt: TGTGCCAGCAAAACCGGGACTAGCAGTCAGTTCTTC; cdr3_aa: CASKTGTSSQFF
clone_size: -; v_call: TRBV21-1; d_call: -; j_call: TRBJ1-5; cdr3_nt: TGTGCCAGCAGCACTCGGGACGGAAGCAATCAGCCCCAGCATTTT; cdr3_aa: CASSTRDGSNQPQHF
clone_size: -; v_call: TRBV7-9; d_call: -; j_call: TRBJ1-2; cdr3_nt: TGTGCCAGCAGCTTTAGTCAGGGCAGCTATGGCTACACCTTC; cdr3_aa: CASSFSQGSYGYTF
clone_size: -; v_call: TRBV13; d_call: TRBD2; j_call: TRBJ2-4; cdr3_nt: TGTGCCAGCAGCGTGGGAGGGTGGACTCACATTACCCCAGCCAAAAACATTCAGTACTTC; cdr3_aa: CASSVGGWTHITPAKNIQYF
clone_size: -; v_call: TRBV7-2; d_call: TRBD1; j_call: TRBJ1-4; cdr3_nt: TGTGCCAGCAGCTTCCAAGGACAGGCTAATGAAAAACTGTTTTTT; cdr3_aa: CASSFQGQANEKLFF
clone_size: -; v_call: TRBV28; d_call: -; j_call: TRBJ2-2; cdr3_nt: TGTGCCAGCAGTCACCACCGGGAGCTGTTTTTT; cdr3_aa: CASSHHRELFF
clone_size: -; v_call: TRBV2; d_call: -; j_call: TRBJ1-1; cdr3_nt: TGTGCCAGCAGTTTACTAAACACTGAAGCTTTCTTT; cdr3_aa: CASSLLNTEAFF
clone_size: -; v_call: TRBV6-1; d_call: -; j_call: TRBJ1-2; cdr3_nt: TGTGCCAGCAGTTTGGCACTCCCCACAAAAGGCTACACCTTC; cdr3_aa: CASSLALPTKGYTF
clone_size: -; v_call: TRBV30; d_call: -; j_call: TRBJ2-5; cdr3_nt: TGTGCCTGGAGTAAGTTCGAGACCCAGTACTTC; cdr3_aa: CAWSKFETQYF
clone_size: -; v_call: TRBV27; d_call: TRBD1; j_call: TRBJ2-6; cdr3_nt: TGTGCCAGCAGTTCCACCGGGACAGGGGTATTCTCTGGGGCCAACGTCCTGACTTTC; cdr3_aa: CASSSTGTGVFSGANVLTF
clone_size: -; v_call: TRBV4-1; d_call: TRBD1; j_call: TRBJ2-5; cdr3_nt: TGCGCCAGCAGCTTTCGACAGGGGGGGCGAAGTGAGACCCAGTACTTC; cdr3_aa: CASSFRQGGRSETQYF
clone_size: -; v_call: TRBV28; d_call: TRBD2; j_call: TRBJ2-5; cdr3_nt: TGTGCCAGCAGTCCAGCCGGACTAGCGGAACAAGAGACCCAGTACTTC; cdr3_aa: CASSPAGLAEQETQYF
clone_size: -; v_call: TRBV5-1; d_call: -; j_call: TRBJ2-5; cdr3_nt: TGCGCCAGCAGCCCCACCCCCCAAGAGACCCAGTACTTC; cdr3_aa: CASSPTPQETQYF
clone_size: few; v_call: TRBV4-3; d_call: -; j_call: TRBJ2-7; cdr3_nt: TGCGCCAGCAGCCAAGATATGCCCCCTGTTGGCGAGCAGTACTTC; cdr3_aa: CASSQDMPPVGEQYF
clone_size: -; v_call: TRBV5-4; d_call: TRBD2; j_call: TRBJ2-1; cdr3_nt: TGTGCCAGCAGCTTGGGGGGACTAGCTATTGAGCAGTTCTTC; cdr3_aa: CASSLGGLAIEQFF
clone_size: -; v_call: TRBV4-2; d_call: -; j_call: TRBJ1-1; cdr3_nt: TGTGCCAGCAGCCAAGGGCCCCGGGCTGCGTCGTCTGAAGCTTTCTTT; cdr3_aa: CASSQGPRAASSEAFF
clone_size: -; v_call: TRBV5-1; d_call: -; j_call: TRBJ2-3; cdr3_nt: TGCGCCAGCAGCCCTGGATCAAAGGGAGATACGCAGTATTTT; cdr3_aa: CASSPGSKGDTQYF
clone_size: once; v_call: TRBV28; d_call: -; j_call: TRBJ2-3; cdr3_nt: TGTGCCAGCAGTACGCACACAGATACGCAGTATTTT; cdr3_aa: CASSTHTDTQYF
clone_size: -; v_call: TRBV5-4; d_call: TRBD2; j_call: TRBJ2-3; cdr3_nt: TGTGCCAGCAGCAGGACTAGCGGGAGTACAGATACGCAGTATTTT; cdr3_aa: CASSRTSGSTDTQYF
clone_size: -; v_call: TRBV5-4; d_call: -; j_call: TRBJ2-3; cdr3_nt: TGTGCCAGCAGCTTGGTTCAGAAGGCAGATACGCAGTATTTT; cdr3_aa: CASSLVQKADTQYF
clone_size: -; v_call: TRBV4-1; d_call: -; j_call: TRBJ2-1; cdr3_nt: TGCGCCAGCAGCCAGGTGAATACACGAAGCTCCTACAATGAGCAGTTCTTC; cdr3_aa: CASSQVNTRSSYNEQFF
clone_size: -; v_call: TRBV6-1; d_call: -; j_call: TRBJ1-2; cdr3_nt: TGTGCCAGCAGTGAATCTGCAGGGAGGAATGGCTACACCTTC; cdr3_aa: CASSESAGRNGYTF
clone_size: many; v_call: TRBV12-1; d_call: -; j_call: TRBJ2-7; cdr3_nt: TGTGCCAGCAGCATCCCGGGACTAGTTTACGAGCAGTACTTC; cdr3_aa: CASSIPGLVYEQYF
clone_size: -; v_call: TRBV7-8; d_call: -; j_call: TRBJ1-2; cdr3_nt: TGTGCCAGCAGTCAGGGGCCCCGAGGCTACACCTTC; cdr3_aa: CASSQGPRGYTF
clone_size: -; v_call: TRBV19; d_call: -; j_call: TRBJ1-2; cdr3_nt: TGTGCCAGTAGTATCCCGGTAGGCGGTGGCTACACCTTC; cdr3_aa: CASSIPVGGGYTF
clone_size: once; v_call: TRBV29-1; d_call: TRBD1; j_call: TRBJ1-5; cdr3_nt: TGCAGCGTTGTGGGACAGGGAGATCAGCCCCAGCATTTT; cdr3_aa: CSVVGQGDQPQHF
clone_size: -; v_call: TRBV5-1; d_call: -; j_call: TRBJ2-3; cdr3_nt: TGCGCCAGCAGCCGGGAGTTGGCAGGGAGCACAGATACGCAGTATTTT; cdr3_aa: CASSRELAGSTDTQYF
clone_size: -; v_call: TRBV7-2; d_call: -; j_call: TRBJ2-6; cdr3_nt: TGTGCCAGCAGCTTAGGAACCAGAAGCTCTGGGGCCAACGTCCTGACTTTC; cdr3_aa: CASSLGTRSSGANVLTF
clone_size: -; v_call: TRBV9; d_call: TRBD2; j_call: TRBJ2-2; cdr3_nt: TGTGCCAGCAGCGTAGCTTTCCCGGGAGGGCCCGGCGGGGAGCTGTTTTTT; cdr3_aa: CASSVAFPGGPGGELFF
clone_size: -; v_call: TRBV28; d_call: TRBD2; j_call: TRBJ2-1; cdr3_nt: TGTGCCAGCAGCCACCGAAGACTAGCGGGATATAATGAGCAGTTCTTC; cdr3_aa: CASSHRRLAGYNEQFF
clone_size: -; v_call: TRBV14; d_call: -; j_call: TRBJ1-5; cdr3_nt: TGTGCCAGCAGCCAGGCGGCTAATCAGCCCCAGCATTTT; cdr3_aa: CASSQAANQPQHF
clone_size: -; v_call: TRBV14; d_call: -; j_call: TRBJ2-1; cdr3_nt: TGTGCCAGCAGCCACCGGTACAACTCCTACAATGAGCAGTTCTTC; cdr3_aa: CASSHRYNSYNEQFF
clone_size: -; v_call: TRBV28; d_call: -; j_call: TRBJ1-2; cdr3_nt: TGTGCCAGCAGTTTATCAGGTTCGCAGGCCACTGGAGGCTACACCTTC; cdr3_aa: CASSLSGSQATGGYTF
clone_size: -; v_call: TRBV7-2; d_call: -; j_call: TRBJ1-3; cdr3_nt: TGTGCCAGCAGCCGTACGAAGTCTGGAAACACCATATATTTT; cdr3_aa: CASSRTKSGNTIYF
clone_size: -; v_call: TRBV7-2; d_call: -; j_call: TRBJ1-2; cdr3_nt: TGTGCCAGCAGCCCATTTCGCCAGCCCTATGGCTACACCTTC; cdr3_aa: CASSPFRQPYGYTF
clone_size: -; v_call: TRBV4-1; d_call: TRBD2; j_call: TRBJ2-2; cdr3_nt: TGCGCCAGCAGCCAAGAGGGGCTAGCGGGGGGATCCGGGGAGCTGTTTTTT; cdr3_aa: CASSQEGLAGGSGELFF
clone_size: -; v_call: TRBV5-1; d_call: -; j_call: TRBJ1-2; cdr3_nt: TGCGCCAGCAGCTGGGGGACCGGGCCTCGCCCGGGGGGCTACACCTTC; cdr3_aa: CASSWGTGPRPGGYTF
clone_size: -; v_call: TRBV5-1; d_call: -; j_call: TRBJ1-1; cdr3_nt: TGCGCCAGCAGCCTACGGGGGGCCACTGAAGCTTTCTTT; cdr3_aa: CASSLRGATEAFF
clone_size: -; v_call: TRBV7-8; d_call: -; j_call: TRBJ1-1; cdr3_nt: TGTGCCAGCAGCTTTGAGGCTGGGACGGTCACGAACACTGAAGCTTTCTTT; cdr3_aa: CASSFEAGTVTNTEAFF
clone_size: -; v_call: TRBV28; d_call: TRBD1; j_call: TRBJ2-7; cdr3_nt: TGTGCCAGCAGTAAATTGGGACAGGCCTCCTACGAGCAGTACTTC; cdr3_aa: CASSKLGQASYEQYF
clone_size: -; v_call: TRBV19; d_call: -; j_call: TRBJ1-2; cdr3_nt: TGTGCCAGTACGAGAACGACAGGAGGTTACTATGGCTACACCTTC; cdr3_aa: CASTRTTGGYYGYTF
clone_size: few; v_call: TRBV11-2; d_call: -; j_call: TRBJ1-5; cdr3_nt: TGTGCCAGCAGCCCCGCCCGAAGCAATCAGCCCCAGCATTTT; cdr3_aa: CASSPARSNQPQHF
clone_size: -; v_call: TRBV29-1; d_call: -; j_call: TRBJ2-1; cdr3_nt: TGCAGCGTTGAAGAAACCTCGGACAGCGAGCAGTTCTTC; cdr3_aa: CSVEETSDSEQFF
clone_size: -; v_call: TRBV11-3; d_call: -; j_call: TRBJ1-1; cdr3_nt: TGTGCCAGCAGCGGAAACAGGAACACTGAAGCTTTCTTT; cdr3_aa: CASSGNRNTEAFF
clone_size: -; v_call: TRBV19; d_call: -; j_call: TRBJ1-1; cdr3_nt: TGTGCCAGTAGTAACCGTGCAGGGAACACTGAAGCTTTCTTT; cdr3_aa: CASSNRAGNTEAFF